Below, 28 T cell receptor beta chains from the same sample are listed, as sequenced in a study of blood T cell repertoires in COVID-19. This table comes from immunoSEQ multiplex PCR, and its TCRdb copy is limited to in-frame clones, with some not included. The repertoire includes tens of thousands of clones, under 95% of them detected once, and approximately 2.3% sits in the top ten. Material for sequencing was peripheral blood. The origin of the receptors is a human donor with active COVID-19. The donor label of this sample is uncertain.

The genes are TRBV5-4 and TRBJ1-2, with TRBD1 as a possible D gene (6 bases). V lost 0 bases and J lost 4, with 16 bases in between. The CDR3 contains 16 residues. Germline values: CDR1 SGHNT, CDR2 YYREEE (reference sequence). In DNA form, the CDR3 reads TGTGCCAGCAGCTTGGACCTGGAGGACAGTCCCTATGGCTACACCTTC. Encoded protein: CASSLDLEDSPYGYTF. The full variable domain, in which reference TRBV5-4 and TRBJ1-2 provide the parts outside the CDR3, is ETGVTQSPTHLIKTRGQQVTLRCSSQSGHNTVSWYQQALGQGPQFIFQYYREEENGRGNFPPRFSGLQFPNYSSELNVNALELDDSALYLCASSLDLEDSPYGYTFGSGTRLTVV.

Points on this clone: A junction boundary mismatches the germline segment, possibly from a read error. V usage is TRBV4-2 and J usage is TRBJ2-1; a possible D gene is TRBD2 (7 bases). CDR3 length: 15 residues. Germline CDR1 is LGHNA and CDR2 is YNFKEQ. CDR3 residues: CASSEDLSLGGDQFF. CDR3 nucleotide sequence: TGTGCCAGCAGCGAAGATCTCTCCTTAGGGGGGGATCAGTTCTTC.

V is TRBV4-1 and J is TRBJ2-1; D might be TRBD2 (6 bases). The germline V and J ends were trimmed by 5 bases and 8 bases, with 13 bases remaining between them. CDR1 MGHRA and CDR2 YSYEKL come from the germline V gene. CDR3 size: 13 residues. The CDR3 coding sequence is TGCGCCAGCAGCTTCCGGGACTCCCATGAGCAGTTCTTC. This sequence encodes CASSFRDSHEQFF.

The CDR3 DNA reads TGTGCCATCAGTGAGCCTCGAATGTCACAGGGTGGAAACACCATATATTTT. It is translated as CAISEPRMSQGGNTIYF. The rearrangement joins TRBV10-3 to TRBJ1-3; a weak D match, TRBD1 (6 bases). This CDR3 comprises 17 residues. V lost 2 bases and J lost 3, with 17 bases in between. Germline CDR1 reads ENHRY; CDR2 reads SYGVKD.

In its sample, this clone was seen once. The rearrangement uses TRBV7-2 and TRBJ2-3, with 8 positions matching TRBD1. CDR3 length: 15 residues. Germline values: CDR1 SGHTA, CDR2 FQGNSA. V lost 6 bases, J lost 4 bases, and 9 bases stayed unmatched. The CDR3 DNA follows: TGTGCCAGCAGTAGTGACAGGGGATCCCCAGATACGCAGTATTTT. Its translation: CASSSDRGSPDTQYF.

This rearrangement joins TRBV19 to TRBJ2-7; no definite D call. V dropped 6 bases and J dropped 2 bases, with 5 bases sitting between them. Germline V gene data show CDR1 as LNHDA and CDR2 as SQIVND (reference sequence). There are 11 residues in the CDR3. The DNA of the CDR3 is TGTGCCAGTAGCGACACCTACGAGCAGTACTTC. It is translated as CASSDTYEQYF.

The genes are TRBV7-2 and TRBJ1-2; 7 bases agree with TRBD1. V dropped 5 bases and J dropped 8; count of bases not matched to a gene: 11. CDR3 size: 14 residues. Germline-derived CDR1 and CDR2 are SGHTA and FQGNSA. The DNA for the CDR3 is TGTGCCAGCAGCCCGCATACAGGGGAGCGCGGCTACACCTTC. The encoded protein is CASSPHTGERGYTF.

The chain employs TRBV9 and TRBJ2-5; D perhaps matches TRBD2 (5 bases). V lost 0 bases and J 3 bases, leaving 9 bases between the germline ends. The CDR3 length is 14 residues. The V gene's germline CDR1 is SGDLS and CDR2 YYNGEE. This chain's CDR3 is CASSVDRGKETQYF. The DNA for the CDR3 is TGTGCCAGCAGCGTAGACCGGGGAAAAGAGACCCAGTACTTC.

This clone was seen more than once but under ten times. DNA of the CDR3: TGTGCCAGTAGCCATGGGGGCTGGGGCTACGAGCAGTACTTC. Its protein is CASSHGGWGYEQYF. This chain joins TRBV19 and TRBJ2-7; D perhaps matches TRBD1 (6 bases). This CDR3 contains 14 residues. V dropped 6 bases and J dropped 3 bases, with 15 bases sitting between them. The V gene's germline CDR1 is LNHDA and CDR2 SQIVND (reference sequence).

The gene calls are TRBV5-6 and TRBJ1-5; 9 bases agree with TRBD1. The CDR3 consists of 14 residues. Trimming cost V 2 bases and J 7 bases; bases outside gene matches: 4. Per germline, CDR1 SGHDT and CDR2 YYEEEE. CDR3 in amino acids: CASSFTGGGQPQHF. CDR3 nucleotides: TGTGCCAGCAGCTTTACAGGGGGCGGGCAGCCCCAGCATTTT.

This clone was seen more than once but under ten times. V usage is TRBV10-3 and J usage is TRBJ1-5; 12 bases fit TRBD1. The CDR3 extends over 17 amino acids. Trimming removed 2 bases from V and 3 bases from J; junction bases left unmatched: 5. Germline values: CDR1 ENHRY, CDR2 SYGVKD. Here the CDR3 reads CAISEPGQGADNQPQHF. CDR3 nucleotides: TGTGCCATCAGTGAGCCGGGACAGGGGGCTGACAATCAGCCCCAGCATTTT.

This clone has a handful of counts. The rearrangement joins TRBV9 to TRBJ2-3; 12 bases are a match to TRBD2. V was pared by 0 bases and J by 5 bases, with 7 bases of the junction left unmatched. The CDR3 is 17 residues long. Looked up from germline, CDR1 is SGDLS and CDR2 is YYNGEE. CDR3 sequence: CASSVDPSGGAKDTQYF. CDR3 nucleotide sequence: TGTGCCAGCAGCGTAGATCCTAGCGGGGGGGCTAAAGATACGCAGTATTTT. The complete variable domain, with remaining parts taken from reference TRBV9 and TRBJ2-3, reads DSGVTQTPKHLITATGQRVTLRCSPRSGDLSVYWYQQSLDQGLQFLIQYYNGEERAKGNILERFSAQQFPDLHSELNLSSLELGDSALYFCASSVDPSGGAKDTQYFGPGTRLTVL.

The chain employs TRBV7-9 and TRBJ2-3; TRBD2 aligns across 10 bases. Germline CDR1 is SEHNR and CDR2 is FQNEAQ (reference sequence). The CDR3 runs 17 residues. V lost 4 bases and J lost 4; bases outside the gene matches: 11. The CDR3 sequence is CASSSALAGVRSDTQYF. The CDR3 DNA reads TGTGCCAGCAGCTCCGCGCTAGCGGGGGTCCGCTCAGATACGCAGTATTTT. Filled out from reference TRBV7-9 and TRBJ2-3, the complete variable domain reads DTGVSQNPRHKITKRGQNVTFRCDPISEHNRLYWYRQTLGQGPEFLTYFQNEAQLEKSRLLSDRFSAERPKGSFSTLEIQRTEQGDSAMYLCASSSALAGVRSDTQYFGPGTRLTVL.

The chain links TRBV19 to TRBJ1-1; 7 bases map to TRBD1. Germline values: CDR1 LNHDA, CDR2 SQIVND (reference sequence). After removal of 6 bases from V and 6 bases from J, the junction contained 10 bases not matched to a gene. The CDR3 spans 14 residues. The CDR3 sequence: CASSPQGGLAEAFF. In DNA form, the CDR3 reads TGTGCCAGTAGCCCTCAGGGGGGACTGGCTGAAGCTTTCTTT.

The chain joins TRBV9 to TRBJ1-2; D is unclear. Germline lookup yields CDR1 SGDLS and CDR2 YYNGEE. V was clipped by 0 bases and J by 1 base, with 4 bases between them. The CDR3 covers 13 residues. Here the CDR3 reads CASSVDGNYGYTF. In nucleotides, the CDR3 is TGTGCCAGCAGCGTAGACGGTAACTATGGCTACACCTTC. Full variable domain (rest looked up from reference TRBV9 and TRBJ1-2): DSGVTQTPKHLITATGQRVTLRCSPRSGDLSVYWYQQSLDQGLQFLIQYYNGEERAKGNILERFSAQQFPDLHSELNLSSLELGDSALYFCASSVDGNYGYTFGSGTRLTVV.

The gene calls are TRBV15 and TRBJ2-7; no clear D. Germline assignment: CDR1 LNHNV and CDR2 YYDKDF (reference sequence). V lost 8 bases, J lost 9 bases, and 14 bases lay in between. The CDR3 consists of 11 residues. Written as DNA, the CDR3 is TGTGCCACCGGTGGTGGAGAGGTGCAGTACTTC. It encodes CATGGGEVQYF.

V is TRBV10-3 and J is TRBJ2-5, with D possibly matching TRBD1 (5 bases). Deletions cut 0 bases from V and 4 bases from J, with 15 bases between. This CDR3 is built from 16 residues. Germline V gives CDR1 ENHRY, CDR2 SYGVKD. This CDR3 reads CAISESPARASETQYF. DNA for the CDR3: TGTGCCATCAGTGAGTCCCCGGCCAGGGCATCAGAGACCCAGTACTTC.

The chain recombines TRBV3-1 (or the pseudogene TRBV3-2) with TRBJ1-4; D may be TRBD1 (6 bases). Trimming took 4 bases from V and 0 from J, leaving 6 bases between them. CDR3 length: 14 residues. Germline lookup yields CDR1 LGHDT and CDR2 YNNKEL (reference sequence). CDR3 bases: TGTGCCAGCAGCCGGACAGCAACTAATGAAAAACTGTTTTTT. Translation: CASSRTATNEKLFF.

The chain employs TRBV6-5 and TRBJ2-3, with 9 positions matching TRBD2. The trim removed 2 bases at V and 6 bases at J, leaving 3 bases unmatched. CDR1 MNHEY and CDR2 SVGAGI come from the germline V gene. This CDR3 is 14 amino acids long. Written as DNA, the CDR3 is TGTGCCAGCAGTTACGGGAGCGGGGGGGATACGCAGTATTTT. This gives the protein CASSYGSGGDTQYF.

This clone was seen only once. This chain connects TRBV27 to TRBJ1-2; 7 nucleotides line up with TRBD1. Germline V CDR1 and CDR2: MNHEY, SMNVEV (reference sequence). Trimming removed 2 bases from V and 4 bases from J; junction bases left unmatched: 7. The length of the CDR3 is 15 residues. The CDR3 reads CASSLKGGASYGYTF. The DNA for the CDR3 is TGTGCCAGCAGTTTAAAAGGGGGCGCTTCCTATGGCTACACCTTC.

The chain uses TRBV4-1 and TRBJ1-1, with TRBD1 identical over 7 bases. With V trimmed by 0 bases and J by 6 bases, 13 bases remained unmatched. The CDR3 extends over 17 amino acids. Germline V gene data show CDR1 as MGHRA and CDR2 as YSYEKL. Here the CDR3 reads CASSQEAVAGGLAEAFF. Here the CDR3 DNA reads TGCGCCAGCAGCCAAGAAGCGGTGGCAGGGGGTTTAGCTGAAGCTTTCTTT.

For the CDR3, the DNA is TGTGCCAGCAGTCCGAACAGGGGAGCCGGGGAGCTGTTTTTT. Its translation: CASSPNRGAGELFF. The rearrangement joins TRBV28 to TRBJ2-2, with 7 bases fitting TRBD1. CDR3 length equals 14 residues. Per germline, CDR1 MDHEN and CDR2 SYDVKM. V was pared by 5 bases and J by 6 bases, with 6 bases of the junction left unmatched.

The chain is built from TRBV9 and TRBJ2-1; 14 bases are shared with TRBD2. V shed 2 bases and J 4 bases; nucleotides not matched to a gene: 5. The CDR3 is made up of 17 amino acids. Germline V gene lookup returns CDR1 SGDLS and CDR2 YYNGEE. The DNA of the CDR3 is TGTGCCAGCAGCGTCGGGACTAGCGGGGGAGGGTACAATGAGCAGTTCTTC. Translating it yields CASSVGTSGGGYNEQFF.

For this clone: Other DNA sequences in the same sample also yield this CDR3. The chain uses TRBV10-3 and TRBJ1-3, with D unresolved. Per the germline V gene, CDR1 is ENHRY and CDR2 is SYGVKD. The CDR3 is made up of 14 amino acids. Trimming took 0 bases from V and 3 from J, leaving 6 bases between them. In DNA form, the CDR3 reads TGTGCCATCAGTGAGTCCCGAGGTGGAAACACCATATATTTT. This sequence encodes CAISESRGGNTIYF.

This chain connects TRBV3-1 (or the pseudogene TRBV3-2) to TRBJ2-3, with 14 bases aligning to TRBD2. Per germline, CDR1 LGHDT and CDR2 YNNKEL (reference sequence). This CDR3 region has 17 residues. The ends lost 5 bases at V and 6 bases at J; junction bases unmatched: 10. CDR3 in DNA: TGTGCCAGCAGCTCCCGACTAGCGGGGGGGCCTACGGATACGCAGTATTTT. This translates into CASSSRLAGGPTDTQYF.

This chain joins TRBV29-1 and TRBJ2-7; unclear D gene. Trimming cost V 5 bases and J 1 base, with 6 bases left between them. The CDR3 is 11 residues long. Germline V lookup: CDR1 SQVTM, CDR2 ANQGSEA. The CDR3 is CSVLKSYEQYF. The CDR3 DNA reads TGCAGCGTTCTAAAATCCTACGAGCAGTACTTC.

In its sample, this clone was seen once. The V call is TRBV18, the J call TRBJ2-7; the D gene is possibly TRBD1 (5 bases). V shed 6 bases and J shed 0 bases, with 12 bases lying between them. The CDR3 contains 14 residues. Per germline, CDR1 KGHSH and CDR2 LQKENI. CDR3 coding DNA: TGTGCCAGCTCCGACAGCCCGAGCTCCTACGAGCAGTACTTC. Protein sequence: CASSDSPSSYEQYF.

The chain carries TRBV9 and TRBJ2-6, with TRBD1 matching over 9 bases. This CDR3 comprises 18 residues. J lost 0 bases, V lost 0 bases, and 4 bases had no gene match. Per the germline V gene, CDR1 is SGDLS and CDR2 is YYNGEE. CDR3 nucleotides: TGTGCCAGCAGCGTAGAAGGACAGGGGTTCTCTGGGGCCAACGTCCTGACTTTC. Translating gives CASSVEGQGFSGANVLTF.